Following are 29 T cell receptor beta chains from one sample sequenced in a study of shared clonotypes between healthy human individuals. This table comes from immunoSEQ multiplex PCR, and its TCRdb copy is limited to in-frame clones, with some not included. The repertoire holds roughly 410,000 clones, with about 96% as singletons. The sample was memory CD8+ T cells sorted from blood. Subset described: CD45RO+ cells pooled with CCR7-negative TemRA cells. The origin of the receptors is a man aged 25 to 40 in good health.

CDR3 nucleotide sequence: TGTGCCAGCAGCCCACTAGCGGGAGAGGAGACCCAGTACTTC. Translated: CASSPLAGEETQYF. The rearrangement joins TRBV6-5 to TRBJ2-5, with 11 nucleotides matching TRBD2. V lost 6 bases to trimming and J lost 5 bases; unmatched junction nucleotides: 5. Germline loops: CDR1 MNHEY, CDR2 SVGAGI. The CDR3 consists of 14 residues.

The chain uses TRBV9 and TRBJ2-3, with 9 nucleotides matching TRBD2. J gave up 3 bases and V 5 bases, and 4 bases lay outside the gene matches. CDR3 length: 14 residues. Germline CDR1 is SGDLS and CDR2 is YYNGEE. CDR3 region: CASSYSGRTDTQYF. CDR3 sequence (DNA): TGTGCCAGCAGTTATAGCGGGAGAACAGATACGCAGTATTTT.

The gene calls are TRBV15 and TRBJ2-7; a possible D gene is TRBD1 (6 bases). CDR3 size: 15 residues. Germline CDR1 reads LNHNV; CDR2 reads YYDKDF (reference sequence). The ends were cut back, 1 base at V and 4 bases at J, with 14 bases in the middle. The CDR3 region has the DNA TGTGCCACCAGCAGAGCCGCAGGGGTAGTGTACGAGCAGTACTTC. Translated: CATSRAAGVVYEQYF.

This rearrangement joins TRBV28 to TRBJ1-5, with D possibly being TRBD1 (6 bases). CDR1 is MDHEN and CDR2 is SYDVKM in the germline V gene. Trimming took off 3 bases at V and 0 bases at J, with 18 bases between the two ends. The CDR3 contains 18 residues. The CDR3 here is CASSLIRGRMSSNQPQHF. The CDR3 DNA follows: TGTGCCAGCAGTTTGATCAGGGGCCGAATGTCTAGCAATCAGCCCCAGCATTTT.

The CDR3 DNA is TGTGCCAGCAGCTTCCAAGGGGAAGGGACCCAGTACTTC. Translated, it gives CASSFQGEGTQYF. The genes are TRBV4-2 and TRBJ2-5; D might be TRBD1 (5 bases). The CDR3 is 13 residues long. Germline V CDR1 and CDR2: LGHNA, YNFKEQ. Trimming stripped 5 bases from V and 7 bases from J, with 14 bases between.

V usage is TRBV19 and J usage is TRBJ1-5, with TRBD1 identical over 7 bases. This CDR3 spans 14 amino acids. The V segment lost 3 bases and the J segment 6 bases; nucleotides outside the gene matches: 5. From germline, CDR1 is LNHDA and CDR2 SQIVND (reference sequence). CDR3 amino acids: CASSISGTAQPQHF. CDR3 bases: TGTGCCAGTAGTATCTCTGGGACAGCTCAGCCCCAGCATTTT.

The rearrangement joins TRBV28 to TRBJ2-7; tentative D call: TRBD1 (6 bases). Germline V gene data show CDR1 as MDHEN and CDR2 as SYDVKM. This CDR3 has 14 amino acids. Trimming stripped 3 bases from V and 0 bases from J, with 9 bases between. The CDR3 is CASSFEDSSYEQYF. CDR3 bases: TGTGCCAGCAGTTTCGAGGACAGCTCCTACGAGCAGTACTTC.

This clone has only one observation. CDR3 amino acids: CASSYSGTSYNEQFF. The DNA of the CDR3 is TGTGCCAGCAGTTACTCCGGGACTAGCTACAATGAGCAGTTCTTC. The J gene is TRBJ2-1, the V gene TRBV6-6; 8 bases fit TRBD2. The germline CDR1 and CDR2 sequences are MNHNY and SVGAGI (reference sequence). The CDR3 runs to 15 residues. The ends lost 0 bases at V and 3 bases at J; junction bases unmatched: 1.

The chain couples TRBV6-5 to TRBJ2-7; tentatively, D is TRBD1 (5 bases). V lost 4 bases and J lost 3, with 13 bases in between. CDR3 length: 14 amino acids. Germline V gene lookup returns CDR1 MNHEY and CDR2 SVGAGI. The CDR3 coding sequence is TGTGCCAGCAGTTTTTTCGCAGGGTACTACGAGCAGTACTTC. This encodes CASSFFAGYYEQYF.

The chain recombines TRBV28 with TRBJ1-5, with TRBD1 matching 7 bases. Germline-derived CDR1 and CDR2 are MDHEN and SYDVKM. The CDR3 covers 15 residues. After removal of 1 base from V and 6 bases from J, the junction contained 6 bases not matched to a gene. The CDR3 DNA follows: TGTGCCAGCAGTTTATTACAGGGGAGGGCTCAGCCCCAGCATTTT. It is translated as CASSLLQGRAQPQHF.

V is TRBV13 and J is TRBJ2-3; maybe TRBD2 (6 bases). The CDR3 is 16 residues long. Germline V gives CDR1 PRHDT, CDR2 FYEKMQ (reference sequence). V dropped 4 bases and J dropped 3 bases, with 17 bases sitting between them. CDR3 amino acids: CASSSRGEVSTDTQYF. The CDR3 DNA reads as TGTGCCAGCAGCTCACGAGGGGAGGTTTCTACAGATACGCAGTATTTT.

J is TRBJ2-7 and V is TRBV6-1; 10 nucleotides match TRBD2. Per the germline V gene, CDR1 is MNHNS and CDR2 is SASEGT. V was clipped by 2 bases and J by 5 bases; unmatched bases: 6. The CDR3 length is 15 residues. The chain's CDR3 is CASSEPVLAGNEQYF. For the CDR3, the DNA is TGTGCCAGCAGTGAACCAGTACTAGCGGGAAACGAGCAGTACTTC.

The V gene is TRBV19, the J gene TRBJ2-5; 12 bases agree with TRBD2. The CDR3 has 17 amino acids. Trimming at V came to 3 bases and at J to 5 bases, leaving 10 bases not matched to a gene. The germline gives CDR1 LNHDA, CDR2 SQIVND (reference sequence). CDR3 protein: CASSITSWTSGKETQYF. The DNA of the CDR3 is TGTGCCAGTAGTATCACCAGTTGGACTAGCGGGAAGGAGACCCAGTACTTC.

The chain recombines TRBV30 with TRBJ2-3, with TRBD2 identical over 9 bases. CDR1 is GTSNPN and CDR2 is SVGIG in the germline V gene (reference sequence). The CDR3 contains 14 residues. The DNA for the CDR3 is TGTGCTGAATCCCTAGCGGGGTTCACAGATACGCAGTATTTT. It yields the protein CAESLAGFTDTQYF.

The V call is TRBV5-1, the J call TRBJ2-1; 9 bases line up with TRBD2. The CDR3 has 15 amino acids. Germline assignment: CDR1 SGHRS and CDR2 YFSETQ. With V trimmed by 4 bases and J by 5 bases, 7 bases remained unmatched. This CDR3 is CASSSGLARHNEQFF. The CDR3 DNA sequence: TGCGCCAGCAGCAGCGGACTAGCGCGCCACAATGAGCAGTTCTTC. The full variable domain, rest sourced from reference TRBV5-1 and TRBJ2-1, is KAGVTQTPRYLIKTRGQQVTLSCSPISGHRSVSWYQQTPGQGLQFLFEYFSETQRNKGNFPGRFSGRQFSNSRSEMNVSTLELGDSALYLCASSSGLARHNEQFFGPGTRLTVL.

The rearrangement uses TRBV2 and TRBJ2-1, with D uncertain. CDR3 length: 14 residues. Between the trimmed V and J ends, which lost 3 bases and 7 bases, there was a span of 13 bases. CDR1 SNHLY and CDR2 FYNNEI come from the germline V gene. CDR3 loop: CASSDYLVGNEQFF. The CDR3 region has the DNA TGTGCCAGCAGTGATTACCTAGTTGGTAATGAGCAGTTCTTC.

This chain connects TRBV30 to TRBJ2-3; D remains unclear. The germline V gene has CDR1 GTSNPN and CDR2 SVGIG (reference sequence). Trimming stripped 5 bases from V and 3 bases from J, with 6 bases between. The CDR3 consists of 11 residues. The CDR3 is CAWLVTDTQYF. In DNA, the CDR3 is TGTGCCTGGTTGGTGACAGATACGCAGTATTTT.

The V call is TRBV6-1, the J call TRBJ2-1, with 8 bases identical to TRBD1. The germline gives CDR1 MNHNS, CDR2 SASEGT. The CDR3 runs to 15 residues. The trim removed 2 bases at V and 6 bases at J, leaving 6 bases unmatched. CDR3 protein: CASSERGQVPNEQFF. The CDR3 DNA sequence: TGTGCCAGCAGTGAACGGGGACAGGTCCCCAATGAGCAGTTCTTC.

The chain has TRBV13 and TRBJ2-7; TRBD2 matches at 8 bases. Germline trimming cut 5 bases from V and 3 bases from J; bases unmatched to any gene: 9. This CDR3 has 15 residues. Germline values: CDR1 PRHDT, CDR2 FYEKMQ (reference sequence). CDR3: CASSLTSGKRYEQYF. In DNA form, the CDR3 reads TGTGCCAGCAGCCTCACTAGCGGCAAACGCTACGAGCAGTACTTC.

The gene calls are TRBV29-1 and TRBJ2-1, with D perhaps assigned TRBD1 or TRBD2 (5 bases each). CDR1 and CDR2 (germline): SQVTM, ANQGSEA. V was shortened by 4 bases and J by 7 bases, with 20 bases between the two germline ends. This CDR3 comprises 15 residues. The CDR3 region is CSVVRGVGVANEQFF. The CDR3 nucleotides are TGCAGCGTTGTTAGGGGAGTGGGAGTAGCAAATGAGCAGTTCTTC.

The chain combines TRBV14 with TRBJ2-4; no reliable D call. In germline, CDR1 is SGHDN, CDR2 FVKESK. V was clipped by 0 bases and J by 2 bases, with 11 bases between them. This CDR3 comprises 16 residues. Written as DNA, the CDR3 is TGTGCCAGCAGCCAAGAGGGCGGCAGCTCCAAAAACATTCAGTACTTC. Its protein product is CASSQEGGSSKNIQYF.

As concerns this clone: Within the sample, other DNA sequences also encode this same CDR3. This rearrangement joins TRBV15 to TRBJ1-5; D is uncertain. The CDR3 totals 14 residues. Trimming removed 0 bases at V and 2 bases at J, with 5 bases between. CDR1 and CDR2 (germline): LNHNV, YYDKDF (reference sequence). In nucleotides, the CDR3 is TGTGCCACCAGCAGAGATCGGCGCAATCAGCCCCAGCATTTT. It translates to CATSRDRRNQPQHF.

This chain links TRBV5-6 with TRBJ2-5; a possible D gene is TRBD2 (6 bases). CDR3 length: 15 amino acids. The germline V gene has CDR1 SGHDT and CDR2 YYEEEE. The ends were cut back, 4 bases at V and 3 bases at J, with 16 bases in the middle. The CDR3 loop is CASSPMGREEETQYF. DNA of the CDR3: TGTGCCAGCAGCCCTATGGGGCGGGAAGAAGAGACCCAGTACTTC.

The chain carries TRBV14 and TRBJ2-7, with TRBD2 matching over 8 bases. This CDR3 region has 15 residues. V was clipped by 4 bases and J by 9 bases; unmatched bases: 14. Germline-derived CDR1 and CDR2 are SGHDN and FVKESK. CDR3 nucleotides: TGTGCCAGCAGCCGGCTACTAGCGGCCTACGGGGGGCAGTACTTC. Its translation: CASSRLLAAYGGQYF.

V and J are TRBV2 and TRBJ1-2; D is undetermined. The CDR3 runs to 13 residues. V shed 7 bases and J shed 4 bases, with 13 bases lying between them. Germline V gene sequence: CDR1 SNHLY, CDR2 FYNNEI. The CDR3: CASTYTGPYGYTF. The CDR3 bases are TGTGCCAGCACCTATACCGGGCCCTATGGCTACACCTTC.

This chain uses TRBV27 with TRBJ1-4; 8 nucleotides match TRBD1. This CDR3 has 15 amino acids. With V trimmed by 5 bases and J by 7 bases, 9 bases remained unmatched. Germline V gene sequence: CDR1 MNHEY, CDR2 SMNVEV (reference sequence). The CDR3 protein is CASSPAGGIVEKLFF. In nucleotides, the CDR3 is TGTGCCAGCAGTCCAGCAGGGGGCATCGTTGAAAAACTGTTTTTT.

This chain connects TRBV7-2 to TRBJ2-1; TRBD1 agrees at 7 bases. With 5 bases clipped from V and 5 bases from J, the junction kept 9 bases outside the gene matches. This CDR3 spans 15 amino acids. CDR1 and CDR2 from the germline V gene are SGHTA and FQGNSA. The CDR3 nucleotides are TGTGCCAGCAGCCGCTTGGCGACAGGGAACAATGAGCAGTTCTTC. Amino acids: CASSRLATGNNEQFF.

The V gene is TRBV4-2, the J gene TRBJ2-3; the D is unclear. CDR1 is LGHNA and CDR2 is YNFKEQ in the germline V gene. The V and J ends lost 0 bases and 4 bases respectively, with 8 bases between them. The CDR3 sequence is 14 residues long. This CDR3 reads CASSQDWVADTQYF. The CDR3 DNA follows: TGTGCCAGCAGCCAAGACTGGGTCGCAGATACGCAGTATTTT.

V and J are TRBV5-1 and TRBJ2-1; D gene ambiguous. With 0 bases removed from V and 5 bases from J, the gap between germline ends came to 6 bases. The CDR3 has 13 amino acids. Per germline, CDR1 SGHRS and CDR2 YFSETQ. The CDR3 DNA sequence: TGCGCCAGCAGCTTGGGGGTAGACAATGAGCAGTTCTTC. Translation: CASSLGVDNEQFF.